What follows are 8 T cell receptor beta chains derived from one specimen sequenced in a study of neurological immune-mediated disorders. TCRdb processed the 5' RACE reads anew with MiXCR; each CDR3 protein has one entry. The table lists 25,000 or so distinct CDR3 sequences, around 10% of them singletons, with 6% to 8.5% in the top ten. The specimen sequenced was PBMCs. The source is a man aged 55 to 70 in good health.

CDR3 protein: CASRATDSGNTIYF. The CDR3 nucleotides are TGTGCCAGCAGAGCGACAGACTCTGGAAACACCATATATTTT. V gene TRBV6-5 combines with J gene TRBJ1-3, with a tentative D call TRBD1 (5 bases). CDR1 is MNHEY, CDR2 SVGAGI, per germline. The CDR3 covers 14 residues. V lost 6 bases and J lost 0, with 9 bases in between.

This clonotype is medium-sized in the sample. This CDR3 is CASGRDGEGKLFF. The CDR3 region has the DNA TGCGCCAGCGGCCGGGACGGTGAGGGGAAACTGTTTTTT. V usage is TRBV5-1 and J usage is TRBJ1-4; tentatively, D is TRBD1 (5 bases). V lost 7 bases, J lost 11 bases, and 18 bases lay in between. Germline V lookup: CDR1 SGHRS, CDR2 YFSETQ. The CDR3 is 13 residues long.

This clonotype was recorded at least ten times. The chain links TRBV20-1 to TRBJ2-7; 8 bases agree with TRBD1. The CDR3 contains 15 residues. The junction had 10 bases not matched to a gene; V was cut back by 2 bases and J by 4 bases. Germline V lookup: CDR1 DFQATT, CDR2 SNEGSKA (reference sequence). The CDR3 DNA reads as TGCAGTGCTAGAAGTTTGTGGCAGGGGGCTTACGAGCAGTACTTC. Translation gives CSARSLWQGAYEQYF.

In its sample, this clonotype was seen many times. This rearrangement joins TRBV7-2 to TRBJ1-1; 8 bases match TRBD1. Trimming at V came to 5 bases and at J to 0 bases, leaving 5 bases not matched to a gene. Germline V gene lookup returns CDR1 SGHTA and CDR2 FQGNSA. CDR3 length: 15 amino acids. CDR3 protein: CASSPQGALNTEAFF. For the CDR3, the DNA is TGTGCCAGCAGCCCTCAGGGGGCCCTGAACACTGAAGCTTTCTTT.

This clonotype occurred many times. The rearrangement joins TRBV7-2 to TRBJ2-1; 7 bases fit TRBD2. V lost 3 bases and J lost 2; bases outside the gene matches: 4. The CDR3 sequence is 15 residues long. Germline assignment: CDR1 SGHTA and CDR2 FQGNSA. CDR3 protein: CASSLSSGAYNEQFF. CDR3 in DNA: TGTGCCAGCAGCTTGTCTAGCGGAGCCTACAATGAGCAGTTCTTC.

This clonotype was detected many times. The chain employs TRBV5-1 and TRBJ2-3; 14 bases agree with TRBD2. The germline CDR1 and CDR2 sequences are SGHRS and YFSETQ. CDR3 length equals 19 residues. The J segment lost 3 bases and the V segment lost 4 bases, leaving 13 bases of the junction unmatched. The CDR3 region is CASSQSRGTSGRGTDTQYF. The CDR3 DNA is TGCGCCAGCAGCCAATCGCGGGGGACTAGCGGGAGAGGTACAGATACGCAGTATTTT. Combining the CDR3 with reference TRBV5-1 and TRBJ2-3 gives the whole variable domain KAGVTQTPRYLIKTRGQQVTLSCSPISGHRSVSWYQQTPGQGLQFLFEYFSETQRNKGNFPGRFSGRQFSNSRSEMNVSTLELGDSALYLCASSQSRGTSGRGTDTQYFGPGTRLTVL.

The chain recombines TRBV15 with TRBJ2-1, with 8 bases matching TRBD1. Germline CDR1 and CDR2: LNHNV and YYDKDF (reference sequence). Germline trimming cut 3 bases from V and 3 bases from J; bases unmatched to any gene: 7. This CDR3 comprises 16 residues. This CDR3 is CATSSSRGQVYNEQFF. The CDR3 nucleotides are TGTGCCACCAGCAGCTCCCGGGGACAGGTCTACAATGAGCAGTTCTTC.

This clonotype was seen many times. The V and J genes are TRBV29-1 and TRBJ2-3; D is tentatively TRBD1 or TRBD2 (6 bases each). The CDR3 covers 14 residues. CDR1 and CDR2 (germline): SQVTM, ANQGSEA. V was pared by 1 base and J by 1 base, with 9 bases between. The CDR3 reads CSVEAEGGTDTQYF. CDR3 nucleotide sequence: TGCAGCGTTGAAGCGGAGGGGGGCACAGATACGCAGTATTTT.